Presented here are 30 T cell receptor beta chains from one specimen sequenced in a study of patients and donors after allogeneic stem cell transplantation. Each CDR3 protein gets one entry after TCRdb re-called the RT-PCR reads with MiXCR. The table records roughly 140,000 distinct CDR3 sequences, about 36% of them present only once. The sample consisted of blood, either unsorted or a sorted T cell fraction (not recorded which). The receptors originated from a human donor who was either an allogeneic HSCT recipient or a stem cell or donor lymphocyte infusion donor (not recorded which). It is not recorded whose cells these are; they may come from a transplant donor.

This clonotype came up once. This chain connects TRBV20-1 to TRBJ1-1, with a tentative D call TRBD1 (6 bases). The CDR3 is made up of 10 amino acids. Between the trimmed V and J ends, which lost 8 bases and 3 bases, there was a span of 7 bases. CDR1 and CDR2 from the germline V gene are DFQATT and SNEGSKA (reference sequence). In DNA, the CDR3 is TGCAGTTCAGGGGACACTGAAGCTTTCTTT. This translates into CSSGDTEAFF.

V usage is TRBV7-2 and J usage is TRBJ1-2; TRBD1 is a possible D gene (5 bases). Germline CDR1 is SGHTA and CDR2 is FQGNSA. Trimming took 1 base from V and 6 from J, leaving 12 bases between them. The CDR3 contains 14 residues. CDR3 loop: CASSLGAGIHGYTF. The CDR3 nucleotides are TGTGCCAGCAGCTTAGGGGCAGGGATACATGGCTACACCTTC.

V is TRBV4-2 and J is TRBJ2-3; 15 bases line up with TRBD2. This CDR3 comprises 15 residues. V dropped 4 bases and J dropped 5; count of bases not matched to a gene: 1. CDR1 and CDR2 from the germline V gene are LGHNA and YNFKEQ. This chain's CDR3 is CASSLGLAGGDTQYF. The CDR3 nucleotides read TGTGCCAGCAGCCTGGGACTAGCGGGGGGAGATACGCAGTATTTT.

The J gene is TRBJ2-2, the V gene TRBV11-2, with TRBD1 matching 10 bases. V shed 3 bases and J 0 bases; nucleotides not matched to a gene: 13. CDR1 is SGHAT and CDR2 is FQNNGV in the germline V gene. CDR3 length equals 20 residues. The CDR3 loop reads CASSFVPTGGGFANTGELFF. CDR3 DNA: TGTGCCAGCAGCTTCGTACCGACAGGGGGCGGCTTCGCGAACACCGGGGAGCTGTTTTTT. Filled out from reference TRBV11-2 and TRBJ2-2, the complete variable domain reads EAGVAQSPRYKIIEKRQSVAFWCNPISGHATLYWYQQILGQGPKLLIQFQNNGVVDDSQLPKDRFSAERLKGVDSTLKIQPAKLEDSAVYLCASSFVPTGGGFANTGELFFGEGSRLTVL.

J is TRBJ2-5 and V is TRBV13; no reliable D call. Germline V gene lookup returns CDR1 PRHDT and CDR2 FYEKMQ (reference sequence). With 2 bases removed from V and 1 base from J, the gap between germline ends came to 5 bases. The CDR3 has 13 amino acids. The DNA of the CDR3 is TGTGCCAGCAGCTTAAAATTCCAAGAGACCCAGTACTTC. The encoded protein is CASSLKFQETQYF.

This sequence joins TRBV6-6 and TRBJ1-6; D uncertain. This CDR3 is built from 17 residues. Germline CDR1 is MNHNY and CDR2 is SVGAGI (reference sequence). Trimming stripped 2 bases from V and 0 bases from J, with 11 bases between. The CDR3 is CASSYPGRSSYNSPLHF. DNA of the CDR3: TGTGCCAGCAGTTACCCGGGCCGTAGCTCCTATAATTCACCCCTCCACTTT.

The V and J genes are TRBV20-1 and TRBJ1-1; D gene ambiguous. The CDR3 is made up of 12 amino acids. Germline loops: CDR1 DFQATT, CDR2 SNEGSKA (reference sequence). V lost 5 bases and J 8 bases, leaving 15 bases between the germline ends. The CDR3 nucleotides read TGCAGTGCTCGACGGTCCCCCCAGGAAGCTTTCTTT. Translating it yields CSARRSPQEAFF.

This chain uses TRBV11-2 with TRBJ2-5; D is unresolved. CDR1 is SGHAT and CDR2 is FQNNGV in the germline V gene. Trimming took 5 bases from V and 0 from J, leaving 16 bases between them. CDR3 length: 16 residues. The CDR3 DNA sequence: TGTGCCAGCAGCCCGAACCCCGGGTTTGACCAAGAGACCCAGTACTTC. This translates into CASSPNPGFDQETQYF.

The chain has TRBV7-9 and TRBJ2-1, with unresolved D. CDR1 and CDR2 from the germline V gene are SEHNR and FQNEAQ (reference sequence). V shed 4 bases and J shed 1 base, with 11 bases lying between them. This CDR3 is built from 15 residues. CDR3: CASSSFFGSYNEQFF. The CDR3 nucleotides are TGTGCCAGCAGCTCGTTTTTTGGTTCCTACAATGAGCAGTTCTTC.

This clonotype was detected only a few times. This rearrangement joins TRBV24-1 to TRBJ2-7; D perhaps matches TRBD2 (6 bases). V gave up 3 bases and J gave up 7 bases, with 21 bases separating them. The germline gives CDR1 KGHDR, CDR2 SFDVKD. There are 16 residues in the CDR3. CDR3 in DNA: TGTGCCACCAGTGATCCCCGGGGGAGCTCCCTTGGGGAGCAGTACTTC. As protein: CATSDPRGSSLGEQYF.

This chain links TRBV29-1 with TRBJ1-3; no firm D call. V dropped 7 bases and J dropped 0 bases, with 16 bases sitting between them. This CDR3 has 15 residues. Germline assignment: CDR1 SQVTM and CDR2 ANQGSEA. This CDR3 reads CSAREAIGSGNTIYF. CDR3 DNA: TGCAGCGCCCGGGAGGCAATCGGCTCTGGAAACACCATATATTTT.

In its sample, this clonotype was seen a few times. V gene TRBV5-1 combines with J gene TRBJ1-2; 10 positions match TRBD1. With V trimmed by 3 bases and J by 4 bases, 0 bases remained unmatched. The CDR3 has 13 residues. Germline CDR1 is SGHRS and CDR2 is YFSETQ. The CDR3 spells CASSWDRGYGYTF. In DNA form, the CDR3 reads TGCGCCAGCAGCTGGGACAGGGGCTATGGCTACACCTTC.

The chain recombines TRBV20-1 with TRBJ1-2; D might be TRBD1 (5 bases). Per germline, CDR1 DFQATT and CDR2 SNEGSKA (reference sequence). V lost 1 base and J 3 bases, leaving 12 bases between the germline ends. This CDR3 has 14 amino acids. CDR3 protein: CSARVRQGDYGYTF. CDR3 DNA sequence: TGCAGTGCTAGAGTGCGTCAGGGCGACTATGGCTACACCTTC.

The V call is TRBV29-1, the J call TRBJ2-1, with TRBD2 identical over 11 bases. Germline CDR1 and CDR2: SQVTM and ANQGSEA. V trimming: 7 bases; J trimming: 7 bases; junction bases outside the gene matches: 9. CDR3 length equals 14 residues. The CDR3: CSAVAGGPTNEQFF. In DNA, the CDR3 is TGCAGCGCCGTAGCGGGGGGGCCGACTAATGAGCAGTTCTTC.

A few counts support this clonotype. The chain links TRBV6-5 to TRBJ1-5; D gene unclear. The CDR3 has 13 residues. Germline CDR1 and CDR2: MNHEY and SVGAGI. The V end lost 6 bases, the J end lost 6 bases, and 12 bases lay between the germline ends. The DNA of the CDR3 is TGTGCCAGCAGCAACAGTGATATTCAGCCCCAGCATTTT. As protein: CASSNSDIQPQHF.

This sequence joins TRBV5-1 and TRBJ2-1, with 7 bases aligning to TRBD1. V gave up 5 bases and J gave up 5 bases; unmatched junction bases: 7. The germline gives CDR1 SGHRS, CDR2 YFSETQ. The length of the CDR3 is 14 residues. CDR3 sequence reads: CASSPDRVDNEQFF. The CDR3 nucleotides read TGCGCCAGCAGTCCTGACAGGGTAGACAATGAGCAGTTCTTC.

The CDR3 protein is CASSPKGTQYF. DNA for the CDR3: TGTGCCAGCAGTCCCAAAGGGACCCAGTACTTC. This chain joins TRBV12-3 or TRBV12-4 and TRBJ2-5; D unresolved. V dropped 5 bases and J dropped 7 bases, with 8 bases sitting between them. The CDR3 extends over 11 amino acids.

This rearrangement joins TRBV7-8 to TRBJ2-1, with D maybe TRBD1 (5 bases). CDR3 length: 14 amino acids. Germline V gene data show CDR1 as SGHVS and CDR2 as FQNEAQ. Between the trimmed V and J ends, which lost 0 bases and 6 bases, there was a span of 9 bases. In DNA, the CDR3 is TGTGCCAGCAGCTTAGCCAGGGTAGGCAATGAGCAGTTCTTC. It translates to CASSLARVGNEQFF.

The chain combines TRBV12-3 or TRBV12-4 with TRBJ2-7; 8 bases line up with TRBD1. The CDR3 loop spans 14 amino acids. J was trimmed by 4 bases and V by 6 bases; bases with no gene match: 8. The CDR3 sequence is CASSRTGSRYEQYF. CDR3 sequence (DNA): TGTGCCAGCAGCCGGACAGGGTCACGGTACGAGCAGTACTTC.

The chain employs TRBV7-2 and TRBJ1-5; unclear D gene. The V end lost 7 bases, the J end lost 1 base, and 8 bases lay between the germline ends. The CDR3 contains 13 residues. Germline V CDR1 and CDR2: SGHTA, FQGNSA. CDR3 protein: CASTVDSNQPQHF. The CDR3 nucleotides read TGTGCCAGCACCGTCGACAGCAATCAGCCCCAGCATTTT.

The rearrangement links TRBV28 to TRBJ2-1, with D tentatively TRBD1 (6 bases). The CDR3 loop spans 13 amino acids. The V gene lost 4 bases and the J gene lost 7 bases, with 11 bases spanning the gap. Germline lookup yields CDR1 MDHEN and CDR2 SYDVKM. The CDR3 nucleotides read TGTGCCAGCAGTTACGGACAGCTTAATGAGCAGTTCTTC. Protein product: CASSYGQLNEQFF.

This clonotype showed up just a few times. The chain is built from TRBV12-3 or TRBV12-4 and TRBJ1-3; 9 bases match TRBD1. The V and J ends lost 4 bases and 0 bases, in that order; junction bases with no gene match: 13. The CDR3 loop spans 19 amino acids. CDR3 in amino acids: CASSSPDPGQGLSGNTIYF. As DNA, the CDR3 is TGTGCCAGCAGTTCGCCCGACCCGGGACAGGGCCTCTCTGGAAACACCATATATTTT.

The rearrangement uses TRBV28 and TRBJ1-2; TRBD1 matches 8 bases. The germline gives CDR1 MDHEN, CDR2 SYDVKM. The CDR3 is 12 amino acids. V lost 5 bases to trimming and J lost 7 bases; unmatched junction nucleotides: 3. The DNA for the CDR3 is TGTGCCAGCAGTCGACAGGGGTCTGGCTACACCTTC. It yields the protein CASSRQGSGYTF.

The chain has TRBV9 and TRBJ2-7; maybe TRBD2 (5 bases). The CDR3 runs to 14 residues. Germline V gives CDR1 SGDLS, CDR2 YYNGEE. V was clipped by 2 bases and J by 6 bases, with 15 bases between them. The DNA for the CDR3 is TGTGCCAGCAGCGTGGGAGACTCGCCTCGCGAGCAGTACTTC. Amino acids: CASSVGDSPREQYF.

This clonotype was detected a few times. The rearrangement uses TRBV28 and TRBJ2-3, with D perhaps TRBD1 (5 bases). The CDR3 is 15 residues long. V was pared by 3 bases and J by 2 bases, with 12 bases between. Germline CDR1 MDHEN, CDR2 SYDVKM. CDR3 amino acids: CASSLRDSFTDTQYF. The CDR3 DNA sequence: TGTGCCAGCAGTTTGAGAGACAGCTTCACAGATACGCAGTATTTT.

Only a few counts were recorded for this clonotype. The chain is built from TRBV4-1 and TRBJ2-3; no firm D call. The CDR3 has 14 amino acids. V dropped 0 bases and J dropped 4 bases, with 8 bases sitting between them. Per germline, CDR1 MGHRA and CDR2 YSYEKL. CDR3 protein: CASSQEAWADTQYF. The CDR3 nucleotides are TGCGCCAGCAGCCAAGAGGCGTGGGCAGATACGCAGTATTTT.

CDR3 coding DNA: TGTGCCAGCGGACGGACTGGAGCTGGAAACACCATATATTTT. Residues: CASGRTGAGNTIYF. The V and J genes are TRBV12-3 or TRBV12-4 and TRBJ1-3; D gene unclear. This CDR3 is 14 amino acids long. V lost 8 bases, J lost 2 bases, and 13 bases lay in between.

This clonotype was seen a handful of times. The CDR3 loop is CASSSRGSNYGYTF. Here the CDR3 DNA reads TGCGCCAGCAGCTCCCGGGGGAGTAACTATGGCTACACCTTC. The genes are TRBV4-3 and TRBJ1-2; the D gene is possibly TRBD1 (5 bases). V lost 5 bases to trimming and J lost 1 base, with 11 bases between them. CDR3 length equals 14 residues. Germline CDR1 and CDR2: LGHNA and YSLEER.

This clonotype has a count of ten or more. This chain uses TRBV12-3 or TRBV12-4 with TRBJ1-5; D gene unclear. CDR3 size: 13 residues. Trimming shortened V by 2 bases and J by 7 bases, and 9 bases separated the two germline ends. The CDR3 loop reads CASSLNGRQPQHF. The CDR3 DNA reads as TGTGCCAGCAGTTTAAATGGGCGCCAGCCCCAGCATTTT.

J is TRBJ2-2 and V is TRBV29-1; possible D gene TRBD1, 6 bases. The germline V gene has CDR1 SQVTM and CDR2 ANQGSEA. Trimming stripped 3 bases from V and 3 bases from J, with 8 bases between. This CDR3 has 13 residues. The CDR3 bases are TGCAGCGTTGACAGGGGTCACACCGGGGAGCTGTTTTTT. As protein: CSVDRGHTGELFF.